These 29 T cell receptor beta chains share one sample of origin, sequenced in a study of cytomegalovirus exposure and HLA in healthy donors. The primer mix had 60 Vbeta and 13 Jbeta primers. Here immunoSEQ multiplex PCR was the method, and the copy in TCRdb shows in-frame clones only, minus some. The data contain about 140,000 clones, around 70% of them singletons. The sequencing input was PBMCs. Source of these receptors: a middle-aged man in good health and CMV-seronegative.

Comments on this clone: The junction does not match germline at one end; this may be a read error. The chain couples TRBV14 to TRBJ1-5, with D possibly being TRBD1 (5 bases). This CDR3 is 14 amino acids long. The germline V gene encodes CDR1 SGHDN and CDR2 FVKESK. CDR3 sequence reads: CASSPGNSNQPQNF. CDR3 coding DNA: TGTGCCAGCAGCCCAGGGAATAGCAATCAGCCCCAGAATTTT.

The CDR3 DNA is TGTGCCAGCAGTTCCTCCGGACAGTTTCCCTACGAGCAGTACTTC. Residues: CASSSSGQFPYEQYF. V is TRBV6-5 and J is TRBJ2-7; tentatively, D is TRBD1 (6 bases). Trimming left V 4 bases short and J 2 bases short, with 15 bases between. This CDR3 contains 15 residues. Per the germline V gene, CDR1 is MNHEY and CDR2 is SVGAGI.

In its sample, this clone was seen once. This chain connects TRBV5-1 to TRBJ1-6; 8 bases agree with TRBD1. The germline CDR1 and CDR2 sequences are SGHRS and YFSETQ. V gave up 4 bases and J gave up 9 bases; unmatched junction bases: 9. This CDR3 region has 15 residues. The CDR3 nucleotides are TGCGCCAGCAGCGCAGCGGGACAGGACCTTTCACCCCTCCACTTT. Protein: CASSAAGQDLSPLHF.

With respect to this clone: The junction differs from germline at one of its ends, possibly a read error. This chain joins TRBV7-9 and TRBJ2-7; D gene unclear. The CDR3 contains 12 residues. Germline V gives CDR1 SEHNR, CDR2 FQNEAQ (reference sequence). CDR3 in DNA: TGTTCCAGCAGCCGTGGCGGTGGGGAGCAGTACTTC. This translates into CSSSRGGGEQYF.

The table lists this clone with a few counts. V and J are TRBV2 and TRBJ2-4; 7 bases align to TRBD1. V trimming: 5 bases; J trimming: 6 bases; junction bases outside the gene matches: 7. The CDR3 has 14 residues. CDR1 is SNHLY, CDR2 FYNNEI, per germline. The CDR3 reads CASSPDRVANIQYF. As DNA, the CDR3 is TGTGCCAGCAGTCCTGACAGGGTCGCAAACATTCAGTACTTC.

The J gene is TRBJ2-2, the V gene TRBV6-1, with 7 bases aligning to TRBD1. Germline V gives CDR1 MNHNS, CDR2 SASEGT. Unmatched junction bases numbered 8, after V lost 5 bases and J lost 5 bases. This CDR3 is 15 amino acids long. The CDR3 sequence is CASSSGTEFTGELFF. CDR3 DNA: TGTGCCAGCAGTTCCGGGACAGAGTTTACCGGGGAGCTGTTTTTT.

The CDR3 here is CASSLSLVSDTQYF. CDR3 DNA sequence: TGTGCCAGCAGCTTGTCCCTTGTTTCAGATACGCAGTATTTT. The chain links TRBV7-9 to TRBJ2-3; D is undetermined. V lost 3 bases, J lost 4 bases, and 11 bases lay in between. Germline loops: CDR1 SEHNR, CDR2 FQNEAQ (reference sequence). The CDR3 sequence is 14 residues long.

This clone has a handful of counts. The gene calls are TRBV5-1 and TRBJ1-1; D not certain. Deletions cut 0 bases from V and 4 bases from J, with 10 bases between. Germline CDR1 and CDR2: SGHRS and YFSETQ. This CDR3 is built from 14 residues. The CDR3 DNA reads TGCGCCAGCAGCTTGGTCGTCTCGGGCACTGAAGCTTTCTTT. Protein product: CASSLVVSGTEAFF.

The chain uses TRBV7-2 and TRBJ2-7; D remains unclear. V lost 2 bases and J 0 bases, leaving 17 bases between the germline ends. This CDR3 comprises 17 residues. From germline, CDR1 is SGHTA and CDR2 FQGNSA. CDR3 in amino acids: CASSLYPIAVSSYEQYF. Written as DNA, the CDR3 is TGTGCCAGCAGCTTATACCCCATCGCGGTTAGCTCCTACGAGCAGTACTTC.

This clone was detected once. V usage is TRBV7-8 and J usage is TRBJ2-7, with 7 bases aligning to TRBD1. V lost 1 base, J lost 3 bases, and 3 bases stayed unmatched. CDR3 length equals 14 residues. Germline V gene sequence: CDR1 SGHVS, CDR2 FQNEAQ. The CDR3, as DNA: TGTGCCAGCAGCTTAGTCGGGGACAGCTACGAGCAGTACTTC. Translation gives CASSLVGDSYEQYF.

The V and J genes are TRBV5-1 and TRBJ2-2; 10 bases align to TRBD2. The CDR3 consists of 15 residues. The trim removed 3 bases at V and 2 bases at J, leaving 1 base unmatched. CDR1 and CDR2 (germline): SGHRS, YFSETQ. The CDR3: CASSWTSGNTGELFF. The CDR3 coding sequence is TGCGCCAGCAGCTGGACTAGCGGTAACACCGGGGAGCTGTTTTTT.

The chain couples TRBV30 to TRBJ1-1; D perhaps matches TRBD1 (5 bases). The germline V gene encodes CDR1 GTSNPN and CDR2 SVGIG (reference sequence). CDR3 length equals 11 residues. CDR3 nucleotide sequence: TGTGTAGGACACAGGAACACTGAAGCTTTCTTT. It codes for CVGHRNTEAFF.

V is TRBV27 and J is TRBJ2-1, with D perhaps matching TRBD1 (5 bases). The V gene lost 2 bases and the J gene lost 6 bases, with 8 bases spanning the gap. The CDR3 has 13 residues. In germline, CDR1 is MNHEY, CDR2 SMNVEV (reference sequence). The CDR3 sequence is CASSLTRANEQFF. The CDR3 DNA reads as TGTGCCAGCAGTTTAACCAGGGCCAATGAGCAGTTCTTC.

The table lists this clone with a count of one. The chain links TRBV4-1 to TRBJ1-3; 8 positions agree with TRBD1. J gave up 5 bases and V 3 bases, and 9 bases lay outside the gene matches. Looked up from germline, CDR1 is MGHRA and CDR2 is YSYEKL. There are 16 residues in the CDR3. The CDR3 loop reads CASSQQGRGLRNTIYF. The CDR3 DNA follows: TGCGCCAGCAGCCAGCAAGGCAGGGGGCTTAGAAACACCATATATTTT.

The chain links TRBV6-5 to TRBJ2-1; 7 bases map to TRBD1. CDR1 MNHEY and CDR2 SVGAGI come from the germline V gene. The junction had 11 bases not matched to a gene; V was cut back by 6 bases and J by 15 bases. The CDR3 runs to 12 residues. CDR3 nucleotides: TGTGCCAGCAGCCTAAGGGGGCGCGATCCGTTCTTC. Amino acid sequence: CASSLRGRDPFF.

The DNA of the CDR3 is TGTGCCAGCAGCTTGGCCGGGTTGAGCTATGGCTACACCTTC. Amino acid sequence: CASSLAGLSYGYTF. This chain links TRBV5-6 with TRBJ1-2, with D unclear. CDR1 and CDR2 (germline): SGHDT, YYEEEE. CDR3 length: 14 residues. V gave up 0 bases and J gave up 4 bases, with 10 bases separating them.

With regard to this clone: The junction does not match germline at one end; this may be a read error. The chain combines TRBV6-5 with TRBJ2-7, with 8 bases matching TRBD2. From germline, CDR1 is MNHEY and CDR2 SVGAGI. The CDR3 consists of 14 residues. The CDR3, as DNA: TGTGCCAGCAGTTACGCCGGGACTAGTGGATCTTTTATATTC. Amino acid sequence: CASSYAGTSGSFIF.

A few counts support this clone. V usage is TRBV7-2 and J usage is TRBJ2-7, with a tentative D call TRBD2 (6 bases). The CDR3 is made up of 14 amino acids. The V gene lost 2 bases and the J gene lost 3 bases, with 11 bases spanning the gap. Germline-derived CDR1 and CDR2 are SGHTA and FQGNSA. In nucleotides, the CDR3 is TGTGCCAGCAGCTTAATCGGGAGCGACTACGAGCAGTACTTC. Translated: CASSLIGSDYEQYF.

This rearrangement joins TRBV15 to TRBJ1-1; TRBD1 aligns across 8 bases. CDR3 length: 14 residues. J was trimmed by 1 base and V by 3 bases; bases with no gene match: 1. Germline V gives CDR1 LNHNV, CDR2 YYDKDF (reference sequence). The CDR3 spells CATSRGQENTEAFF. CDR3 nucleotide sequence: TGTGCCACCAGCAGGGGACAGGAGAACACTGAAGCTTTCTTT.

This chain uses TRBV7-9 with TRBJ1-3, with 8 nucleotides matching TRBD1. Germline V gives CDR1 SEHNR, CDR2 FQNEAQ (reference sequence). This CDR3 has 16 amino acids. V was clipped by 3 bases and J by 0 bases; unmatched bases: 4. The DNA of the CDR3 is TGTGCCAGCAGCTTGGACAGGGCTGCCTCTGGAAACACCATATATTTT. It specifies CASSLDRAASGNTIYF.

The chain has TRBV10-2 and TRBJ1-5; the match to TRBD1 covers 8 bases. The CDR3 is made up of 16 amino acids. Germline V gives CDR1 WSHSY, CDR2 SAAADI. V dropped 2 bases and J dropped 3; count of bases not matched to a gene: 6. The DNA of the CDR3 is TGCGCCAGCAGTGAGCCAGGACAGGGCAACAATCAGCCCCAGCATTTT. Amino acids: CASSEPGQGNNQPQHF.

In its sample, this clone was seen once. V is TRBV2 and J is TRBJ2-5; 8 bases fit TRBD2. CDR3 length: 16 amino acids. Losses at the gene ends were 7 bases for V and 4 bases for J; bases not matched to a gene: 14. The germline V gene has CDR1 SNHLY and CDR2 FYNNEI. CDR3 loop: CASNLHMTSEGETQYF. The CDR3 nucleotides read TGTGCCAGCAATCTCCACATGACTAGCGAGGGAGAGACCCAGTACTTC.

This chain uses TRBV11-2 with TRBJ1-1; perhaps TRBD1 as D (6 bases). Germline CDR1 and CDR2: SGHAT and FQNNGV. The CDR3 is 14 residues long. V dropped 0 bases and J dropped 4 bases, with 9 bases sitting between them. CDR3 sequence reads: CASSLEGGATEAFF. As DNA, the CDR3 is TGTGCCAGCAGCTTAGAAGGGGGGGCCACTGAAGCTTTCTTT.

The rearrangement links TRBV5-1 to TRBJ2-3; perhaps TRBD2 as D (6 bases). Trimming cost V 4 bases and J 2 bases, with 14 bases left between them. The CDR3 runs to 15 residues. Germline CDR1 SGHRS, CDR2 YFSETQ. The CDR3 loop reads CASSRDSATTDTQYF. CDR3 nucleotide sequence: TGCGCCAGCAGCAGGGACTCAGCGACCACAGATACGCAGTATTTT.

This clone was seen more than once but under ten times. CDR3 residues: CASSSLYSYEQYF. Written as DNA, the CDR3 is TGCGCCAGCAGCTCCCTCTACTCCTACGAGCAGTACTTC. This chain uses TRBV4-1 with TRBJ2-7; D not certain. V was cut by 5 bases and J by 0 bases, with 8 bases left in between. The germline V gene has CDR1 MGHRA and CDR2 YSYEKL. This CDR3 comprises 13 residues.

The J gene is TRBJ1-1, the V gene TRBV19; D ambiguous. V lost 6 bases and J 7 bases, leaving 12 bases between the germline ends. CDR1 LNHDA and CDR2 SQIVND come from the germline V gene (reference sequence). The CDR3 has 12 residues. CDR3 residues: CASRQRHGEAFF. CDR3 coding DNA: TGTGCCAGTAGGCAAAGACACGGTGAAGCTTTCTTT.

This clone was detected a few times. A read error may account for a junction end that differs from germline. The V gene is TRBV7-9, the J gene TRBJ2-7; D might be TRBD1 (5 bases). CDR3 size: 12 residues. Per the germline V gene, CDR1 is SEHNR and CDR2 is FQNEAQ (reference sequence). The CDR3 coding sequence is TGTTCCAGCAGCAAAGGGGCCTACGAGCAGTACTTC. Translating gives CSSSKGAYEQYF.

The gene calls are TRBV5-1 and TRBJ1-2; 8 bases match TRBD1. The CDR3 is made up of 14 amino acids. The junction had 3 bases not matched to a gene; V was cut back by 4 bases and J by 1 base. CDR1 and CDR2 from the germline V gene are SGHRS and YFSETQ. The chain's CDR3 is CASSAGQVNYGYTF. The CDR3 DNA reads TGCGCCAGCAGCGCGGGACAGGTTAACTATGGCTACACCTTC.

The V call is TRBV7-9, the J call TRBJ1-2, with D unclear. The germline V and J ends were trimmed by 1 base and 6 bases, with 9 bases remaining between them. This CDR3 comprises 13 residues. Looked up from germline, CDR1 is SEHNR and CDR2 is FQNEAQ (reference sequence). The CDR3 is CASSLGAGNGYTF. CDR3 DNA sequence: TGTGCCAGCAGCTTAGGAGCGGGGAATGGCTACACCTTC.